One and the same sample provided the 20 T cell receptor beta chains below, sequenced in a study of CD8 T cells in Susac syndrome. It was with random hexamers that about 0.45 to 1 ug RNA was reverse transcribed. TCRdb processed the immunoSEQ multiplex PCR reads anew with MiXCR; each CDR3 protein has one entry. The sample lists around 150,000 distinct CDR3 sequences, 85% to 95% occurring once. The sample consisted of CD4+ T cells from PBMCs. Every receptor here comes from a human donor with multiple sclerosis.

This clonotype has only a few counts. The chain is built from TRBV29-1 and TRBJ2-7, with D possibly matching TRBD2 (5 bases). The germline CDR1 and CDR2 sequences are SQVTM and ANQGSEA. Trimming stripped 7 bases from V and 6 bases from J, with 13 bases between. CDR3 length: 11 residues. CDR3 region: CSGVGLAEQYF. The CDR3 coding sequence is TGCAGCGGAGTAGGGCTAGCCGAGCAGTACTTC.

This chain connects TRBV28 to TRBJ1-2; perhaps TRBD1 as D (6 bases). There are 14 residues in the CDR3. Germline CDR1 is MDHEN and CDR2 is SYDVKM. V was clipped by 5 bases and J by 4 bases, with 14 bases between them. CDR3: CASSTSRTAYGYTF. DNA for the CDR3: TGTGCCAGCAGTACCTCCCGGACAGCCTATGGCTACACCTTC.

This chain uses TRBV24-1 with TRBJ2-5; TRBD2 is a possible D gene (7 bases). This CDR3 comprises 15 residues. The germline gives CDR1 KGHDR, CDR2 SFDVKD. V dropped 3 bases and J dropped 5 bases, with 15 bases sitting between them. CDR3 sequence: CATSDRRGAGETQYF. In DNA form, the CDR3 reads TGTGCCACCAGTGATCGACGGGGGGCCGGGGAGACCCAGTACTTC.

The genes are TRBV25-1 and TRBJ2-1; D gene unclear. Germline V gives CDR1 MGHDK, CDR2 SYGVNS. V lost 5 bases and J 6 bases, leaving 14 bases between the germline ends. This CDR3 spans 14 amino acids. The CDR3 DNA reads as TGTGCCAGCAGTTCAACGGGCCCCCGCAATGAGCAGTTCTTC. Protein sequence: CASSSTGPRNEQFF.

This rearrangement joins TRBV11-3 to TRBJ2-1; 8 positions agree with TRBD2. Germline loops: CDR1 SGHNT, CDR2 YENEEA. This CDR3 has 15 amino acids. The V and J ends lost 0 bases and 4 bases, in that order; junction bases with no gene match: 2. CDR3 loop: CASSLETSAYNEQFF. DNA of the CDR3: TGTGCCAGCAGCTTAGAGACTAGCGCTTACAATGAGCAGTTCTTC. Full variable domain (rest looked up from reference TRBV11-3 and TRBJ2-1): EAGVVQSPRYKIIEKKQPVAFWCNPISGHNTLYWYLQNLGQGPELLIRYENEEAVDDSQLPKDRFSAERLKGVDSTLKIQPAELGDSAVYLCASSLETSAYNEQFFGPGTRLTVL.

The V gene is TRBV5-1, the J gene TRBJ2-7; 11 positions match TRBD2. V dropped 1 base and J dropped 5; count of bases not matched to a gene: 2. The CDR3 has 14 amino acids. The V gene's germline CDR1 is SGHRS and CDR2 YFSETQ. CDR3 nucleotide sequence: TGCGCCAGCAGCTTGACTAGCGGGAGCGACGAGCAGTACTTC. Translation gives CASSLTSGSDEQYF.

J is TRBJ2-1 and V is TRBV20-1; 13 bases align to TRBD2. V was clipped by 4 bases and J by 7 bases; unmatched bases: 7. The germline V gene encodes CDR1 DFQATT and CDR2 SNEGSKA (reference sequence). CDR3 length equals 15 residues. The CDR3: CSATGLAGVRNEQFF. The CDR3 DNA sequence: TGCAGTGCTACTGGACTAGCGGGAGTGAGAAATGAGCAGTTCTTC.

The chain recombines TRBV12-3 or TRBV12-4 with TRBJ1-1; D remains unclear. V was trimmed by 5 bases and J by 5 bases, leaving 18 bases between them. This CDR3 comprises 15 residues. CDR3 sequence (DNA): TGTGCCAGCAGTCCGAGGACCTCTGGGAGGACTGAAGCTTTCTTT. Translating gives CASSPRTSGRTEAFF.

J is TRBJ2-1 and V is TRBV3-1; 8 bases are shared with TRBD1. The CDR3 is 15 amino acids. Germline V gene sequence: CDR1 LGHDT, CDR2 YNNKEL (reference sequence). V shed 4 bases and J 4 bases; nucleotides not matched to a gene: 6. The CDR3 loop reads CASSLWTGLYNEQFF. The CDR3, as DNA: TGTGCCAGCAGCCTATGGACAGGGCTGTACAATGAGCAGTTCTTC.

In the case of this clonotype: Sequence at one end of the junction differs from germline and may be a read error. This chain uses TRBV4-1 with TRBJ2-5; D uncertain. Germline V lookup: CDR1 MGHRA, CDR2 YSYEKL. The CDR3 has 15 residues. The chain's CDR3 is CASSQDMAAQETQYF. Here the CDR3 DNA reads TGCGCCAGCAGCCAAGATATGGCAGCCCAAGAGACTCAGTACTTC.

For the CDR3, the DNA is TGCAGCGTTGAATACGGCCAGGGGCTGGATACGCAGTATTTT. It yields the protein CSVEYGQGLDTQYF. The gene calls are TRBV29-1 and TRBJ2-3; weak D call: TRBD1 (6 bases). The length of the CDR3 is 14 residues. V lost 2 bases and J 6 bases, leaving 15 bases between the germline ends. CDR1 is SQVTM and CDR2 is ANQGSEA in the germline V gene.

CDR3 bases: TGTGCCTGGAGTGTACACCTCCCTGGGGGGAATTCACCCCTCCACTTT. Translation gives CAWSVHLPGGNSPLHF. The J gene is TRBJ1-6, the V gene TRBV30; D is perhaps TRBD1 (5 bases). CDR1 GTSNPN and CDR2 SVGIG come from the germline V gene (reference sequence). The CDR3 is made up of 16 amino acids. V was pared by 0 bases and J by 7 bases, with 16 bases between.

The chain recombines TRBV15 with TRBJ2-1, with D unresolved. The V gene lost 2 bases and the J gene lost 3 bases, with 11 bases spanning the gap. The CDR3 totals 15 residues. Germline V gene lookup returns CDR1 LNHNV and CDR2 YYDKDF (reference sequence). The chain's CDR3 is CATSRREGNYNEQFF. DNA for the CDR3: TGTGCCACCAGCAGAAGAGAAGGAAACTACAATGAGCAGTTCTTC.

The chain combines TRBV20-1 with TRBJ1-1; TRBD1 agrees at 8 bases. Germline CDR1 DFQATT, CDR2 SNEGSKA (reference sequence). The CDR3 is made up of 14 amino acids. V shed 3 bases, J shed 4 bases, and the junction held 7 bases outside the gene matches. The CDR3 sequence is CSASSPTGVTEAFF. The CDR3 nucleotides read TGCAGTGCTAGTTCCCCGACAGGGGTCACTGAAGCTTTCTTT.

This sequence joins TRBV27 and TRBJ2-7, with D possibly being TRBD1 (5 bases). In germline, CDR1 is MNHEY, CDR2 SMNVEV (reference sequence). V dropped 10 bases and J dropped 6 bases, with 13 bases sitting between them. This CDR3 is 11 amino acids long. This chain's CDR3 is CATSRVPEQYF. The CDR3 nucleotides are TGTGCCACTTCCAGGGTTCCCGAGCAGTACTTC.

The CDR3 loop reads CASRAAVTGEQYF. The CDR3 nucleotides read TGTGCCAGCAGGGCAGCGGTAACAGGCGAGCAGTACTTC. This chain links TRBV6-2 or TRBV6-3 with TRBJ2-7; D is tentatively TRBD1 or TRBD2 (5 bases each). The germline V and J ends were trimmed by 6 bases and 6 bases, with 15 bases remaining between them. Per germline, CDR1 MNHEY and CDR2 SVGEGT. The CDR3 spans 13 residues.

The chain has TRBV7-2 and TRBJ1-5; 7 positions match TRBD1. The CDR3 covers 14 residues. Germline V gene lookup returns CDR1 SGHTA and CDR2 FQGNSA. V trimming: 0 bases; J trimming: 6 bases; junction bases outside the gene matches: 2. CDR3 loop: CASSLAGGAQPQHF. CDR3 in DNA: TGTGCCAGCAGCTTAGCAGGGGGCGCTCAGCCCCAGCATTTT.

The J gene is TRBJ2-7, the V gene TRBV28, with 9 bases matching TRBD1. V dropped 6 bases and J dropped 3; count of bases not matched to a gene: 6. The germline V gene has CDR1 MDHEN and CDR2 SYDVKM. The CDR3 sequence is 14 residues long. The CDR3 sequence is CASRTGGSNYEQYF. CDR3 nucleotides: TGTGCCAGCAGAACAGGGGGCTCAAACTACGAGCAGTACTTC.

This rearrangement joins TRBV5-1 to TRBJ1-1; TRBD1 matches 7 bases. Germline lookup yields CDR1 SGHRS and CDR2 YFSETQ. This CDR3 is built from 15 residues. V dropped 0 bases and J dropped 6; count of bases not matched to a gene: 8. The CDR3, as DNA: TGCGCCAGCAGCTTGGAGGGCCAGGGGGTCGCTGAAGCTTTCTTT. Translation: CASSLEGQGVAEAFF. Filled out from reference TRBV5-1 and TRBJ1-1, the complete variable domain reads KAGVTQTPRYLIKTRGQQVTLSCSPISGHRSVSWYQQTPGQGLQFLFEYFSETQRNKGNFPGRFSGRQFSNSRSEMNVSTLELGDSALYLCASSLEGQGVAEAFFGQGTRLTVV.

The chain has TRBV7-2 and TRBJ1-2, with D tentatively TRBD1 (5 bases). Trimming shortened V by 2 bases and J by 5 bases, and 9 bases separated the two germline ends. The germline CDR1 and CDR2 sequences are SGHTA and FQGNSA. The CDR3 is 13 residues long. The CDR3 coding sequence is TGTGCCAGCAGCTTAAGACAGTTATATGGCTACACCTTC. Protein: CASSLRQLYGYTF.